These 20 T cell receptor beta chains came from one sample sequenced in a study of shared T cell receptors in the human thymus. Produced via immunoSEQ multiplex PCR; TCRdb's table is partial and in-frame only. The table has under 850,000 clones, more than 75% seen once. These data were also filed under a second study, of human thymus T cells.

Sequences were obtained from thymocytes. The receptors were gathered from a boy younger than two with a congenital heart defect.

This chain connects TRBV7-3 to TRBJ2-5, with TRBD2 matching over 7 bases. J gave up 4 bases and V 5 bases, and 13 bases lay outside the gene matches. This CDR3 has 16 residues. CDR1 and CDR2 from the germline V gene are SGHTA and FQGTGA. This CDR3 reads CASSPGGGDQLETQYF. CDR3 bases: TGTGCCAGCAGCCCGGGAGGAGGGGATCAGCTAGAGACCCAGTACTTC.

CDR3 sequence: CASSQAAAGGNYGYTF. Here the CDR3 DNA reads TGTGCCAGCAGCCAAGCCGCGGCCGGGGGAAACTATGGCTACACCTTC. The chain carries TRBV4-2 and TRBJ1-2, with D perhaps matching TRBD1 (5 bases). The CDR3 is 16 amino acids. CDR1 and CDR2 (germline): LGHNA, YNFKEQ. Trimming took off 1 base at V and 2 bases at J, with 14 bases between the two ends.

The V and J genes are TRBV30 and TRBJ2-5, with D maybe TRBD2 (5 bases). Between the trimmed V and J ends, which lost 3 bases and 5 bases, there was a span of 22 bases. This CDR3 is 16 amino acids long. The germline gives CDR1 GTSNPN, CDR2 SVGIG (reference sequence). The CDR3 coding sequence is TGTGCCTGGAGGGCAAGCGGAGCCCGACGAGGGGAGACCCAGTACTTC. It codes for CAWRASGARRGETQYF. Variable domain in full (rest from reference TRBV30 and TRBJ2-5): SQTIHQWPATLVQPVGSPLSLECTVEGTSNPNLYWYRQAAGRGLQLLFYSVGIGQISSEVPQNLSASRPQDRQFILSSKKLLLSDSGFYLCAWRASGARRGETQYFGPGTRLLVL.

J is TRBJ2-3 and V is TRBV4-1, with TRBD2 as a possible D gene (6 bases). CDR3 length equals 16 residues. V shed 2 bases and J shed 2 bases, with 14 bases lying between them. The germline V gene has CDR1 MGHRA and CDR2 YSYEKL. The CDR3 DNA reads TGCGCCAGCAGCCAAAAAGGAGGGCTCTACACAGATACGCAGTATTTT. Amino acid sequence: CASSQKGGLYTDTQYF.

This sequence joins TRBV5-1 and TRBJ1-3; D is undetermined. The germline V and J ends were trimmed by 0 bases and 0 bases, with 10 bases remaining between them. In germline, CDR1 is SGHRS, CDR2 YFSETQ. The CDR3 spans 16 residues. The CDR3 is CASSLGGSTSGNTIYF. CDR3 nucleotides: TGCGCCAGCAGCTTGGGCGGCAGCACCTCTGGAAACACCATATATTTT. Together with reference TRBV5-1 and TRBJ1-3, the CDR3 gives the full variable domain: KAGVTQTPRYLIKTRGQQVTLSCSPISGHRSVSWYQQTPGQGLQFLFEYFSETQRNKGNFPGRFSGRQFSNSRSEMNVSTLELGDSALYLCASSLGGSTSGNTIYFGEGSWLTVV.

CDR3 in amino acids: CASSLTSGSPPHTYEQYF. CDR3 in DNA: TGTGCCAGCAGCTTGACTAGCGGGAGTCCCCCGCATACCTACGAGCAGTACTTC. The V and J genes are TRBV5-4 and TRBJ2-7; 11 bases align to TRBD2. The CDR3 contains 18 residues. The ends lost 1 base at V and 2 bases at J; junction bases unmatched: 11. Germline CDR1 SGHNT, CDR2 YYREEE (reference sequence).

The chain employs TRBV7-9 and TRBJ2-3; 10 positions agree with TRBD2. Germline lookup yields CDR1 SEHNR and CDR2 FQNEAQ (reference sequence). V trimming: 6 bases; J trimming: 0 bases; junction bases outside the gene matches: 15. CDR3 size: 19 residues. The CDR3 DNA is TGTGCCAGCAGAGGTGCCGAGCGGGAGGGCCGCCGTAGCACAGATACGCAGTATTTT. It specifies CASRGAEREGRRSTDTQYF.

The chain employs TRBV19 and TRBJ1-2; perhaps TRBD1 as D (6 bases). The germline V and J ends were trimmed by 4 bases and 2 bases, with 11 bases remaining between them. Per germline, CDR1 LNHDA and CDR2 SQIVND (reference sequence). There are 14 residues in the CDR3. The CDR3: CASSTRTDNYGYTF. The CDR3 bases are TGTGCCAGTAGTACCCGGACAGACAACTATGGCTACACCTTC.

CDR3 sequence reads: CASSLAPGGHYEQYF. CDR3 DNA: TGTGCCAGCAGCTTAGCGCCGGGAGGGCACTACGAGCAGTACTTC. The V gene is TRBV7-8, the J gene TRBJ2-7; TRBD2 matches at 8 bases. The junction had 4 bases not matched to a gene; V was cut back by 0 bases and J by 3 bases. The germline gives CDR1 SGHVS, CDR2 FQNEAQ. The CDR3 has 15 residues.

The chain carries TRBV27 and TRBJ2-2; possible D gene TRBD1, 6 bases. CDR1 is MNHEY and CDR2 is SMNVEV in the germline V gene (reference sequence). The CDR3 is 16 amino acids. V lost 3 bases to trimming and J lost 6 bases, with 17 bases between them. CDR3 sequence (DNA): TGTGCCAGCAGTTTGGCCGGGACACACTACCCCGGGGAGCTGTTTTTT. Translation: CASSLAGTHYPGELFF.

J is TRBJ1-2 and V is TRBV7-9; 11 nucleotides match TRBD1. This CDR3 is built from 15 residues. V shed 5 bases, J shed 6 bases, and the junction held 8 bases outside the gene matches. Germline V gene sequence: CDR1 SEHNR, CDR2 FQNEAQ (reference sequence). CDR3 DNA: TGTGCCAGCAGCCAGGCGAGGGACAGGGGGGATGGCTACACCTTC. It yields the protein CASSQARDRGDGYTF.

This chain links TRBV4-3 with TRBJ2-5, with D possibly matching TRBD2 (6 bases). The ends were cut back, 4 bases at V and 0 bases at J, with 12 bases in the middle. The CDR3 consists of 15 residues. Germline assignment: CDR1 LGHNA and CDR2 YSLEER. The CDR3 nucleotides read TGCGCCAGCAGCCCTACTGAGCGGGACCAAGAGACCCAGTACTTC. It encodes CASSPTERDQETQYF.

This chain uses TRBV7-2 with TRBJ2-7; 10 bases map to TRBD1. The junction had 8 bases not matched to a gene; V was cut back by 5 bases and J by 4 bases. The CDR3 runs 15 residues. Germline assignment: CDR1 SGHTA and CDR2 FQGNSA. The chain's CDR3 is CASSESGQGVYEQYF. The CDR3 DNA sequence: TGTGCCAGCAGCGAGTCTGGACAGGGGGTTTACGAGCAGTACTTC.

The rearrangement uses TRBV10-2 and TRBJ1-6, with unresolved D. V dropped 5 bases and J dropped 4 bases, with 9 bases sitting between them. In germline, CDR1 is WSHSY, CDR2 SAAADI. This CDR3 region has 14 residues. CDR3 residues: CASSPQSYNSPLHF. The CDR3 bases are TGCGCCAGCAGTCCGCAGTCATATAATTCACCCCTCCACTTT.

This clone came up a few times. The chain links TRBV28 to TRBJ2-2; D might be TRBD1 (7 bases). Per germline, CDR1 MDHEN and CDR2 SYDVKM. CDR3 length: 16 amino acids. Trimming stripped 8 bases from V and 2 bases from J, with 18 bases between. For the CDR3, the DNA is TGTGCCAGCCAAATTGGGGGGACAGCAAACACCGGGGAGCTGTTTTTT. It encodes CASQIGGTANTGELFF.

The rearrangement uses TRBV28 and TRBJ2-7; 8 nucleotides line up with TRBD1. CDR3 length equals 15 residues. CDR1 and CDR2 (germline): MDHEN, SYDVKM. The trim removed 6 bases at V and 5 bases at J, leaving 12 bases unmatched. In nucleotides, the CDR3 is TGTGCCAGCAGCCAACCGGGACAGGACCCTAACGAGCAGTACTTC. Its protein product is CASSQPGQDPNEQYF.

In the case of this clone: At the DNA level, this CDR3 is encoded by other sequences in the same sample as well. The genes are TRBV28 and TRBJ2-1; 12 bases map to TRBD2. This CDR3 region has 18 residues. Germline assignment: CDR1 MDHEN and CDR2 SYDVKM. Unmatched junction bases numbered 5, after V lost 2 bases and J lost 0 bases. Here the CDR3 reads CASSLTSGRPSSYNEQFF. CDR3 DNA: TGTGCCAGCAGTTTAACTAGCGGGAGGCCTAGCTCCTACAATGAGCAGTTCTTC.

The table lists this clone with a count of one. V is TRBV5-5 and J is TRBJ2-7; 9 positions agree with TRBD2. This CDR3 region has 16 residues. With V trimmed by 2 bases and J by 2 bases, 8 bases remained unmatched. Germline V gives CDR1 SGHKS, CDR2 YYEKEE (reference sequence). The CDR3 is CASSFRGGRGTYEQYF. The CDR3 DNA reads as TGTGCCAGCAGCTTTAGGGGCGGGAGGGGGACCTACGAGCAGTACTTC.

The rearrangement links TRBV27 to TRBJ2-3; 11 bases map to TRBD1. CDR3 size: 17 residues. Germline V lookup: CDR1 MNHEY, CDR2 SMNVEV (reference sequence). The trim removed 1 base at V and 2 bases at J, leaving 5 bases unmatched. The CDR3 DNA sequence: TGTGCCAGCAGTTTATGGCGGGACAGGGGGTCCACAGATACGCAGTATTTT. Amino acids: CASSLWRDRGSTDTQYF.

On this clone itself: It is likely a read error, because the conserved phenylalanine at the end of the CDR3 is missing. No DNA is shown, since the ends of the CDR3 on it are uncertain; the CDR3 is the one TCRdb lists. The chain is built from TRBV20-1 and TRBJ2-7; the table assigns TRBD2, which was not confirmed against the DNA. The germline V gene has CDR1 DFQATT and CDR2 SNEGSKA (reference sequence). The CDR3 extends over 11 residues, inclusive of both ends. The CDR3 reads CSAGGMGRERL.